This T cell receptor beta chain is drawn from a study of a mutant IDH1 vaccine in newly diagnosed glioma. The overall study: Vaccinations were initiated 4-6 weeks following radiotherapy alone, or were given together with temozolomide cycles. Sex among treated patients split about 60% male, roughly 40% female; mean age was approximately 40 years.

Remarks on this clone: The antigen is unknown.

Some clones are missing from TCRdb's copy, which holds only in-frame ones; the method was immunoSEQ multiplex PCR. Of 40,000 to 55,000 clones detected, 70% to 80% appear once; the ten largest clones hold 9% to 15%. V was pared by 3 bases and J by 10 bases, with 15 bases between. The germline V gene encodes CDR1 KGHSH and CDR2 LQKENI. The CDR3 covers 13 residues. Stated time point: week 35, safety follow-up. The content of each vaccine dose was 300 ug of mutant IDH1 20-mer peptide, and topical imiquimod accompanied it. The J gene is TRBJ2-5, the V gene TRBV18; D unclear. The specimen was PBMCs, collected from a glioma patient whose treatment included an IDH1 peptide vaccine. The sequence came from a man aged 35 to 55 with glioma. The CDR3 DNA reads TGTGCCAGCTCACCTGACCAGGAATCAGTCCAGTACTTC. Protein sequence: CASSPDQESVQYF. The whole variable domain, remainder taken from reference TRBV18 and TRBJ2-5, is NAGVMQNPRHLVRRRGQEARLRCSPMKGHSHVYWYRQLPEEGLKFMVYLQKENIIDESGMPKERFSAEFPKEGPSILRIQQVVRGDSAAYFCASSPDQESVQYFGPGTRLLVL.